This T cell receptor beta chain comes out of a study of EBV T-cell therapy then PD-1 blockade in nasopharyngeal carcinoma. The CDR3 extends over 16 amino acids. The germline gives CDR1 MNHEY, CDR2 SVGEGT. Trimming removed 2 bases from V and 3 bases from J, with 13 bases in between. Repertoires were generated with immunoSEQ multiplex PCR, while TCRdb's copy carries only in-frame clones and drops some. The table lists some 17,000 clones, 75% to 90% of them singletons. Comments on this clone: Its target is unknown.

Treatment of the sample: AdE1-LMPpoly-expanded autologous EBV-specific T-cell therapy followed by anti-PD-1 nivolumab. The sample consisted of CD8+ T cells from blood, taken at day 0 from a patient whose treatment included autologous EBV-specific T cells and nivolumab. The V call is TRBV6-2 or TRBV6-3, the J call TRBJ2-2, with no clear D. The sequence was obtained from a man between 35 and 55 years old with nasopharyngeal carcinoma. The chain's CDR3 is CASSYPRDGYTGELFF. The CDR3 DNA reads TGTGCCAGCAGTTACCCCCGCGACGGATACACCGGGGAGCTGTTTTTT.